Listed below are T cell receptor beta chains from one sample, sequenced in a study of T-cell reconstitution after alpha-beta-depleted transplantation in children. In TCRdb, the PCR reads were re-called with MiXCR into one record per CDR3 protein. The sample has around 580,000 distinct CDR3 sequences, about 21% seen once; the top ten hold around an eighth. This material consisted of PBMCs, mostly from graft donor cells, taken 360 days after TCRalphabeta/CD19-depleted stem cell transplant. These receptor sequences come from a boy younger than two who had a stem cell transplant for acute myeloid leukemia, so the T cells may come from the graft donor. Each CDR3 is given with its conserved first and last residue. D genes are given only for firm matches. Size values are once, few and many counts, or a class for expanded clones, and some rows have none.

abundance,d_gene,v_gene,j_gene,CDR3aa,CDR3nt
.,.,TRBV7-6,TRBJ2-7,CASSLDPGIYYEQYF,TGTGCCAGCAGCTTAGACCCAGGGATCTACTACGAGCAGTACTTC
.,.,TRBV7-9,TRBJ1-1,CASSVEAEGAFF,TGTGCCAGCAGCGTAGAGGCCGAGGGAGCTTTCTTT
.,TRBD1,TRBV6-5,TRBJ1-5,CASGDSGGPQHF,TGTGCCAGTGGGGACAGCGGAGGGCCCCAGCATTTT
few,TRBD1,TRBV27,TRBJ2-7,CASSPGTGDEQYF,TGTGCCAGCAGTCCCGGGACAGGGGACGAGCAGTACTTC
many,TRBD1,TRBV9,TRBJ2-1,CASSPRDRAYNEQFF,TGTGCCAGCAGCCCCCGGGACAGGGCCTACAATGAGCAGTTCTTC
.,TRBD1,TRBV10-3,TRBJ2-2,CAISQTQGITGELFF,TGTGCCATCAGCCAAACACAGGGGATCACCGGGGAGCTGTTTTTT
.,TRBD2,TRBV4-1,TRBJ2-5,CASSQERGGQGVTQYF,TGCGCCAGCAGCCAAGAGCGGGGGGGACAAGGGGTGACCCAGTACTTC
few,.,TRBV10-3,TRBJ2-3,CAISERVDYPNTDTQYF,TGTGCCATCAGTGAGCGAGTCGACTACCCCAACACAGATACGCAGTATTTT
many,TRBD1,TRBV27,TRBJ2-7,CATGQGREQYF,TGTGCCACCGGACAGGGACGCGAGCAGTACTTC
.,.,TRBV20-1,TRBJ2-3,CSARDQTRTDTQYF,TGCAGTGCTAGAGATCAAACCCGCACAGATACGCAGTATTTT
.,TRBD2,TRBV5-4,TRBJ2-5,CATRSSGGEETQYF,TGTGCCACCCGCTCCAGCGGGGGGGAAGAGACCCAGTACTTC
.,.,TRBV4-3,TRBJ2-7,CASSQGGISDEQYF,TGCGCCAGCAGCCAAGGCGGGATTAGTGACGAGCAGTACTTC
many,TRBD2,TRBV20-1,TRBJ2-7,CSASAGVLPYEQYF,TGCAGTGCTAGTGCGGGGGTCCTCCCCTACGAGCAGTACTTC
few,.,TRBV5-6,TRBJ1-1,CASSPFPGTPIEAFF,TGTGCCAGCAGCCCTTTTCCCGGGACACCAATTGAAGCTTTCTTT
.,.,TRBV21-1,TRBJ2-1,CASSKKGGLYNEQFF,TGTGCCAGCAGCAAAAAGGGGGGCCTTTACAATGAGCAGTTCTTC
many,TRBD1,TRBV12-3/TRBV12-4,TRBJ2-1,CASSSQDRGIYNEQFF,TGTGCCAGCAGTTCCCAGGACAGGGGGATTTACAATGAGCAGTTCTTC
.,.,TRBV20-1,TRBJ2-5,CSADGPQETQYF,TGCAGTGCTGACGGACCACAAGAGACCCAGTACTTC
many,TRBD1,TRBV20-1,TRBJ2-7,CSASPDRGYEQYF,TGCAGTGCTAGCCCGGACAGGGGCTACGAGCAGTACTTC
many,.,TRBV25-1,TRBJ2-5,CASSGPSGQETQYF,TGTGCCAGCAGTGGACCCTCCGGACAAGAGACCCAGTACTTC
many,TRBD1,TRBV20-1,TRBJ2-6,CSARGTGPNVLTF,TGCAGTGCTAGAGGGACAGGGCCCAACGTCCTGACTTTC
few,TRBD1,TRBV12-3/TRBV12-4,TRBJ2-4,CASSLALDRGAKNIQYF,TGTGCCAGCAGTTTAGCGCTGGACAGGGGGGCCAAAAACATTCAGTACTTC
many,TRBD2,TRBV29-1,TRBJ2-1,CSVQLAGRYDEQFF,TGCAGCGTTCAACTAGCGGGAAGGTACGATGAGCAGTTCTTC
.,.,TRBV7-9,TRBJ2-3,CASSFLKSGHTQYF,TGTGCCAGCAGCTTCCTCAAGTCCGGGCATACGCAGTATTTT
.,.,TRBV6-2/TRBV6-3,TRBJ2-4,CASSYQGSKNIQYF,TGTGCCAGCAGTTACCAGGGTTCCAAAAACATTCAGTACTTC
.,TRBD2,TRBV6-5,TRBJ2-7,CASRLAGAPSEQYF,TGTGCCAGCAGGTTAGCGGGGGCCCCCTCCGAGCAGTACTTC
.,.,TRBV5-6,TRBJ1-2,CASSLEMTVAYGYTF,TGTGCCAGCAGCTTGGAGATGACAGTGGCCTATGGCTACACCTTC
.,TRBD1,TRBV20-1,TRBJ1-2,CSASTGTGANYGYTF,TGCAGTGCTAGCACCGGGACAGGGGCCAACTATGGCTACACCTTC
once,.,TRBV24-1,TRBJ2-7,CATSDLGREQYF,TGTGCCACCAGTGATTTGGGACGGGAACAGTACTTC
many,.,TRBV20-1,TRBJ1-2,CSARVAGTGYTF,TGCAGTGCTAGAGTAGCCGGGACCGGCTACACCTTC
.,TRBD2,TRBV25-1,TRBJ2-5,CASSRLAGAETQYF,TGTGCCAGCAGTCGGCTAGCGGGGGCAGAGACCCAGTACTTC
.,TRBD1,TRBV15,TRBJ2-5,CATSREQGAVETQYF,TGTGCCACCAGCAGAGAACAGGGGGCGGTTGAGACCCAGTACTTC
.,.,TRBV15,TRBJ1-5,CATSPQGPGQPQHF,TGTGCCACTAGCCCTCAGGGGCCAGGGCAGCCCCAGCATTTT
many,.,TRBV4-3,TRBJ2-2,CASSLGRFANTGELFF,TGCGCCAGCAGCCTTGGGCGGTTCGCGAACACCGGGGAGCTGTTTTTT
.,.,TRBV29-1,TRBJ1-3,CSVENREGSGNTIYF,TGCAGCGTTGAGAACAGGGAGGGCTCTGGAAACACCATATATTTT
few,TRBD1,TRBV12-3/TRBV12-4,TRBJ2-1,CASSSAGTGNNEQFF,TGTGCCAGCAGTTCCGCCGGGACAGGAAATAATGAGCAGTTCTTC
.,TRBD1,TRBV10-3,TRBJ2-7,CAISEIGTGNYEQYF,TGTGCCATCAGTGAGATCGGGACAGGGAACTACGAGCAGTACTTC
few,.,TRBV20-1,TRBJ2-1,CSASEVLGIHNEQFF,TGCAGTGCTAGCGAGGTGTTAGGGATCCACAATGAGCAGTTCTTC
many,.,TRBV12-5,TRBJ2-2,CASAFNTGELFF,TGTGCTAGTGCCTTTAACACCGGGGAGCTGTTTTTT
.,.,TRBV9,TRBJ2-1,CASSVGFIPNEQFF,TGTGCCAGCAGCGTAGGATTCATACCAAATGAGCAGTTCTTC
.,TRBD2,TRBV12-3/TRBV12-4,TRBJ2-5,CASSRLAEETQYF,TGTGCCAGCAGTAGACTAGCGGAAGAGACCCAGTACTTC
.,.,TRBV20-1,TRBJ2-7,CSAMETVEQYF,TGCAGTGCTATGGAGACAGTCGAGCAGTACTTC
few,.,TRBV4-3,TRBJ2-7,CASSQDPQGINYEQYF,TGCGCCAGCAGCCAAGATCCGCAGGGCATCAACTACGAGCAGTACTTC
many,TRBD1,TRBV5-1,TRBJ2-1,CASSQHRDRGYNEQFF,TGCGCCAGCAGCCAGCACCGGGACAGGGGCTACAATGAGCAGTTCTTC
many,.,TRBV6-5,TRBJ1-4,CASSYRFQGNEKLFF,TGTGCCAGCAGTTACCGTTTCCAGGGAAATGAAAAACTGTTTTTT
many,.,TRBV12-3/TRBV12-4,TRBJ1-1,CASSPGGGRAEAFF,TGTGCCAGCAGTCCCGGAGGGGGTAGAGCTGAAGCTTTCTTT
many,TRBD2,TRBV20-1,TRBJ2-1,CSARELAGMFYEQFF,TGCAGTGCTAGAGAACTAGCGGGGATGTTCTATGAGCAGTTCTTC
.,TRBD1,TRBV6-1,TRBJ1-2,CASSSRGNGGYTF,TGTGCCAGCAGCTCCAGGGGGAACGGTGGCTACACCTTC
few,.,TRBV12-3/TRBV12-4,TRBJ1-1,CASSLGHASTEAFF,TGTGCCAGCAGTTTAGGGCATGCGAGCACTGAAGCTTTCTTT
.,TRBD1,TRBV9,TRBJ1-1,CASSVGQGITEAFF,TGTGCCAGCAGCGTAGGACAGGGGATCACTGAAGCTTTCTTT
many,.,TRBV28,TRBJ2-2,CASSFVGVTNTGELFF,TGTGCCAGCAGTTTCGTAGGGGTAACGAACACCGGGGAGCTGTTTTTT
.,.,TRBV2,TRBJ2-3,CASSGFGSTDTQYF,TGTGCCAGCAGCGGGTTCGGAAGCACAGATACGCAGTATTTT
.,.,TRBV28,TRBJ2-1,CASSSLEAGAYNEQFF,TGTGCCAGCAGTTCCTTAGAGGCGGGGGCATACAATGAGCAGTTCTTC
few,TRBD2,TRBV20-1,TRBJ2-5,CSARVAGPQETQYF,TGCAGTGCTAGAGTAGCGGGGCCGCAAGAGACCCAGTACTTC
.,.,TRBV25-1,TRBJ2-3,CASSDNRAGDTQYF,TGTGCCAGCAGTGACAACCGCGCAGGGGATACGCAGTATTTT
many,.,TRBV6-5,TRBJ2-3,CASSYGGGTDTQYF,TGTGCCAGCAGTTACGGGGGAGGCACAGATACGCAGTATTTT
once,TRBD2,TRBV7-9,TRBJ2-1,CASSPGGAINEQFF,TGTGCCAGCAGCCCCGGGGGGGCTATAAATGAGCAGTTCTTC
.,.,TRBV12-3/TRBV12-4,TRBJ1-6,CASSLGTTQGSSYNSPLHF,TGTGCCAGCAGTTTAGGGACAACCCAGGGGAGCTCCTATAATTCACCCCTCCACTTT
.,.,TRBV6-2/TRBV6-3,TRBJ2-1,CASSYWGDEQFF,TGTGCCAGCAGTTACTGGGGCGATGAGCAGTTCTTC
many,.,TRBV13,TRBJ1-1,CASSLAQREGTEAFF,TGTGCCAGCAGCTTAGCTCAAAGGGAGGGGACTGAAGCTTTCTTT